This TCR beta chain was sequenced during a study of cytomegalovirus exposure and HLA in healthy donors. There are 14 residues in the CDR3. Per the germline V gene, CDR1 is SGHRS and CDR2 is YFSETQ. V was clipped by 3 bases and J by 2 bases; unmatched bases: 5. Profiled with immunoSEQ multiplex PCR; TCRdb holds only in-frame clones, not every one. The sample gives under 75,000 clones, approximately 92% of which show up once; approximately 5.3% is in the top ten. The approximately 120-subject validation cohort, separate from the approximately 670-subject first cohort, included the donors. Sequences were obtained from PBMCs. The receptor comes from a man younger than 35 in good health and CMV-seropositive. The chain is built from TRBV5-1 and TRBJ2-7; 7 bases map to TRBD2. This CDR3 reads CASSSGLDPYEQYF. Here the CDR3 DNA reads TGCGCCAGCAGCTCTGGACTAGACCCCTACGAGCAGTACTTC.